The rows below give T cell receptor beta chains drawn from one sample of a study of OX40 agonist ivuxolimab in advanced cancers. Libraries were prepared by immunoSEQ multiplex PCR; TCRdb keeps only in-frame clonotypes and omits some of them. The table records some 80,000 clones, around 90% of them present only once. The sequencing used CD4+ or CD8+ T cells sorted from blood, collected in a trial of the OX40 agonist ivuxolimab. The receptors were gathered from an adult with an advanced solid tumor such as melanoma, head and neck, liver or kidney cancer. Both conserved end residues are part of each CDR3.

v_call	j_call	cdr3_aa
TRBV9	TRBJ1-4	CASSPLRQTNEKLFF
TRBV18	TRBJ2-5	CASSPTRAETQYF
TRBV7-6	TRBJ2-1	CASIAGVGSYNEQFF
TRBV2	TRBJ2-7	CASVKTGGVDEQYF
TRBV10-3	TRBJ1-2	CAVQDKLNYGYTF
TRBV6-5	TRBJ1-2	CASIGSLGYGYTF
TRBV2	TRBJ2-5	CASSDQTQYF
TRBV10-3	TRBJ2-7	CAIRRDSPGEQYF
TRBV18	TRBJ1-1	CASSPRTGLGAFF
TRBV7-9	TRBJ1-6	CASSPEQGNSPLHF
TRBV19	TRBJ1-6	CARRGRMRSYNSPLHF
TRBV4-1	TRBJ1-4	CASSPPLGKLFF
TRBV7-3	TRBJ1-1	CASSLRGGFNTEAFF
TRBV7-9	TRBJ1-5	CASSLGRSQPQHF
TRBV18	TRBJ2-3	CASSPGVLADTQYF
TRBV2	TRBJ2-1	CASSERPLAGGSEQFF
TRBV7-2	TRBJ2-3	CASSLAGTRTDTQYF
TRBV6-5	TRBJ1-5	CASRRQGSQPQHF
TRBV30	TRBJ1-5	CAWSVRGLQPQHF
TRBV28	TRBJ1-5	CASSLSGYRQPQHF
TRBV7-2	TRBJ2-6	CASSSDSGANVLTF
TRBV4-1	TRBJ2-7	CASSQVGASGRSYEQYF
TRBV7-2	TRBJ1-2	CASRKQGGVYGYTF
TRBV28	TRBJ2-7	CASSLASGTSEQYF
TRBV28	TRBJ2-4	CASSLRVGNIQYF
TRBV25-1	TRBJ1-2	CASSGTQVGGYTF
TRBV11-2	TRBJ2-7	CASSLDLAGPSYEQYF
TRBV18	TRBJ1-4	CASSDQRATNEKLFF
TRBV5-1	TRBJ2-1	CASSTSGWYNEQFF
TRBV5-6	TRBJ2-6	CASSLVTATSGANVLTF
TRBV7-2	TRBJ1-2	CASSSPGTRQGAGYTF
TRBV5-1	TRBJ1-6	CASRTGGFDSPLHF
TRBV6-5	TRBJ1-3	CASSFTGLNSGNTIYF
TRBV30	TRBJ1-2	CAWSVSWNYGYTF
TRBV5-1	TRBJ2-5	CASSRDRGQETQYF
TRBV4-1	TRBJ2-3	CASSQNWDRTDTQYF
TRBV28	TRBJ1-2	CASSWIPDRGLNIPYGYTF
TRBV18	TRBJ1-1	CASSPAPGGTEAFF
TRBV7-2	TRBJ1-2	CASSLVGDSPSNYGYTF
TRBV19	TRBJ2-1	CASSIPRRGYNEQFF
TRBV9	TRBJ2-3	CASSVVLAGGFGTDTQYF
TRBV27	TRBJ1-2	CASSLVLGGNYGYTF
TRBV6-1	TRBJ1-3	CASSPRGGLGNTIYF
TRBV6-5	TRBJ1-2	CASTLGQYYGYTF
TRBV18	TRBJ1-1	CASSPGLDTEAFF
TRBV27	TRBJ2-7	CASRFSASYEQYF